The entry below describes one T cell receptor (beta chain). This entry is derived from a study of cytotoxic CD8 clonotypes in ibrutinib-treated CLL. TCRdb's table, derived via immunoSEQ multiplex PCR, lists solely in-frame clones and lacks some. The sample contains about 92,000 clones, roughly four fifths of which appear only once. CDR3 length equals 13 residues. V lost 4 bases and J 2 bases, leaving 7 bases between the germline ends. Germline lookup yields CDR1 SGHDT and CDR2 YYEEEE. This sequence was found in a human donor with chronic lymphocytic leukemia. This sequence joins TRBV5-6 and TRBJ2-4, with no clear D. Material: PBMCs, obtained after 24 months of ibrutinib treatment. CDR3 nucleotide sequence: TGTGCCAGCAGCGACGTGACCAAAAACATTCAGTACTTC. Translated: CASSDVTKNIQYF.